The present T cell receptor beta chain was sequenced within a study of T cell responses to AZD1222 COVID-19 vaccine. For this clone: The antigen is undetermined. At one end the junction does not follow the germline gene, possibly because of a read error.

Study outcomes and limitations: The study identified only 6 or 7 AZD1222 recipients as seropositive at baseline. Spike-specific TCR breadth and depth went up after people got two AZD1222 doses.

TCRdb's table, derived via immunoSEQ multiplex PCR, lists solely in-frame clones and lacks some. Of about 270,000 clones listed, almost 95% are singletons. The CDR3 extends over 14 amino acids. Germline values: CDR1 MNHEY, CDR2 SMNVEV (reference sequence). This chain links TRBV27 with TRBJ2-7, with no clear D. The TCR sequence derives from an adult who received the AZD1222 COVID-19 vaccine. Material: peripheral blood, obtained 28 days after the second AZD1222 dose. In DNA, the CDR3 is TGTGCCAGCAGTTTATGGGTCAGCTCCTACAAGCAGTACTTC. Translated, it gives CASSLWVSSYKQYF.